This T cell receptor (beta chain) originates from a study of cytomegalovirus exposure and HLA in healthy donors. Study-wide background: The 110 or so validation repertoires were produced on the same platform as the 650 to 800 repertoires of the first cohort. This was reported in a later analysis.

This table comes from immunoSEQ multiplex PCR, and its TCRdb copy is limited to in-frame clones, with some not included. The sample includes almost 75,000 clones, 85% of them seen just once. Study-wide points: Altogether, about 160 TCR beta chains were recorded as cytomegalovirus-associated. Confirmation in vitro established that a few CMV-associated chains were specific for CMV antigens. The tendency of first-cohort TCR clusters to co-occur in the 90 to 150 validation repertoires emerged from a later analysis.

Remarks on this clone: Its antigen is not known.

Sequenced: PBMCs. The TCR originated in a man under 40 in good health and CMV-seronegative.

CDR3 protein: CASSPGLADYEQYF. The CDR3 nucleotides read TGTGCCAGCTCACCGGGACTAGCAGATTACGAGCAGTACTTC. The chain joins TRBV18 to TRBJ2-7, with 9 nucleotides matching TRBD2. Trimming cost V 3 bases and J 4 bases; bases outside gene matches: 4. Germline-derived CDR1 and CDR2 are KGHSH and LQKENI. The CDR3 is 14 residues long.